These 29 T cell receptor beta chains were all obtained from the same sample, sequenced in a study of T cells after yellow fever vaccination. Each CDR3 protein gets one entry after TCRdb re-called the 5' RACE reads with MiXCR. The sample holds some 600,000 distinct CDR3 sequences; approximately 13% are singletons and the top ten take under 15%. This specimen consisted of PBMCs, obtained on the day of the yellow fever booster vaccination. These receptors all stem from a man aged 25-45 years who received the YFV17D yellow fever vaccine.

This clonotype was counted many times. The CDR3 protein is CASSPGGFQETQYF. The DNA for the CDR3 is TGTGCCAGCAGTCCCGGGGGTTTCCAAGAGACCCAGTACTTC. The chain is built from TRBV28 and TRBJ2-5, with a possible D match to TRBD2 (6 bases). The germline gives CDR1 MDHEN, CDR2 SYDVKM. Trimming took off 5 bases at V and 1 base at J, with 11 bases between the two ends. The CDR3 runs 14 residues.

V usage is TRBV4-3 and J usage is TRBJ2-3; D is possibly TRBD2 (6 bases). The CDR3 spans 14 residues. V gave up 3 bases and J gave up 5 bases, with 12 bases separating them. Germline CDR1 LGHNA, CDR2 YSLEER. Written as DNA, the CDR3 is TGCGCCAGCAGCCACAGAATGGGGGGAGATACGCAGTATTTT. It translates to CASSHRMGGDTQYF.

This clonotype appeared a few times. The chain employs TRBV4-2 and TRBJ2-7, with TRBD1 matching over 10 bases. Germline loops: CDR1 LGHNA, CDR2 YNFKEQ. The CDR3 is 16 amino acids. Trimming at V came to 1 base and at J to 6 bases, leaving 9 bases not matched to a gene. In DNA, the CDR3 is TGTGCCAGCAGCCAAGCACCTCGGGACAGGGGATTCGAGCAGTACTTC. Translated: CASSQAPRDRGFEQYF.

The chain has TRBV11-1 and TRBJ2-3, with D maybe TRBD2 (6 bases). Trimming cost V 3 bases and J 4 bases, with 14 bases left between them. The CDR3 length is 15 residues. Germline V lookup: CDR1 SGHAT, CDR2 FQDESV (reference sequence). CDR3 nucleotide sequence: TGTGCCAGCAGCTTTGGGCCCACGGGGGCAGATACGCAGTATTTT. Residues: CASSFGPTGADTQYF.

The V and J genes are TRBV3-1 and TRBJ1-1; unclear D gene. Trimming removed 0 bases at V and 5 bases at J, with 13 bases between. Germline CDR1 and CDR2: LGHDT and YNNKEL (reference sequence). The CDR3 totals 15 residues. CDR3 nucleotides: TGTGCCAGCAGCCAAGAGGTTCTTACGGGAACTGAAGCTTTCTTT. Translated, it gives CASSQEVLTGTEAFF.

This clonotype was seen only a few times. The chain links TRBV5-1 to TRBJ1-2; 7 bases map to TRBD1. Losses at the gene ends were 4 bases for V and 8 bases for J; bases not matched to a gene: 8. The CDR3 extends over 13 amino acids. The V gene's germline CDR1 is SGHRS and CDR2 YFSETQ. This CDR3 reads CASSATGAEGYTF. CDR3 DNA sequence: TGCGCCAGCAGCGCAACAGGGGCTGAGGGCTACACCTTC.

The chain is built from TRBV5-6 and TRBJ1-1; 9 nucleotides line up with TRBD1. This CDR3 has 15 residues. Germline V lookup: CDR1 SGHDT, CDR2 YYEEEE. V shed 4 bases, J shed 2 bases, and the junction held 6 bases outside the gene matches. The CDR3 is CASSPLDRGNTEAFF. CDR3 DNA sequence: TGTGCCAGCAGCCCCCTGGACAGGGGAAACACTGAAGCTTTCTTT.

This clonotype was found a few times. This rearrangement joins TRBV5-1 to TRBJ2-7; no firm D call. Between the trimmed V and J ends, which lost 7 bases and 5 bases, there was a span of 13 bases. The CDR3 has 12 residues. Germline CDR1 SGHRS, CDR2 YFSETQ. For the CDR3, the DNA is TGCGCCAGCCACAGTATCCTCGACGAGCAGTACTTC. It codes for CASHSILDEQYF.

This clonotype has a handful of counts. The chain couples TRBV28 to TRBJ1-6; D not resolved. The CDR3 covers 16 residues. Germline V gene sequence: CDR1 MDHEN, CDR2 SYDVKM. The V and J ends lost 3 bases and 7 bases respectively, with 16 bases between them. In nucleotides, the CDR3 is TGTGCCAGCAGTTTGGTGGTGTACAGCGCGAATTCACCCCTCCACTTT. Amino acid sequence: CASSLVVYSANSPLHF.

This chain connects TRBV29-1 to TRBJ2-4; D is tentatively TRBD1 or TRBD2 (5 bases each). The V and J ends lost 7 bases and 6 bases respectively, with 16 bases between them. Germline V gives CDR1 SQVTM, CDR2 ANQGSEA. The CDR3 is made up of 13 amino acids. The DNA for the CDR3 is TGCAGCGCCGATACGGGGACGGGAAACATTCAGTACTTC. Translating gives CSADTGTGNIQYF. Full variable domain (missing parts from reference TRBV29-1 and TRBJ2-4): SAVISQKPSRDICQRGTSLTIQCQVDSQVTMMFWYRQQPGQSLTLIATANQGSEATYESGFVIDKFPISRPNLTFSTLTVSNMSPEDSSIYLCSADTGTGNIQYFGAGTRLSVL.

The chain combines TRBV5-1 with TRBJ2-3, with D unclear. Germline values: CDR1 SGHRS, CDR2 YFSETQ. The CDR3 loop spans 14 amino acids. The V and J ends lost 7 bases and 3 bases respectively, with 15 bases between them. CDR3 DNA: TGCGCCAGCGGCCCGGTGTTCGCGACAGATACGCAGTATTTT. Its protein product is CASGPVFATDTQYF. Variable domain in full (rest from reference TRBV5-1 and TRBJ2-3): KAGVTQTPRYLIKTRGQQVTLSCSPISGHRSVSWYQQTPGQGLQFLFEYFSETQRNKGNFPGRFSGRQFSNSRSEMNVSTLELGDSALYLCASGPVFATDTQYFGPGTRLTVL.

The chain couples TRBV11-2 to TRBJ1-1; the D gene is possibly TRBD1 (5 bases). V lost 2 bases and J 6 bases, leaving 13 bases between the germline ends. CDR1 SGHAT and CDR2 FQNNGV come from the germline V gene. This CDR3 is 14 amino acids long. CDR3 bases: TGTGCCAGCAGCTTATTTGCAGGGAAGGCTGAAGCTTTCTTT. Translation: CASSLFAGKAEAFF.

The table lists this clonotype with a few counts. The genes are TRBV12-3 or TRBV12-4 and TRBJ2-1; tentatively, D is TRBD2 (5 bases). The CDR3 sequence is 16 residues long. Trimming took 2 bases from V and 3 from J, leaving 14 bases between them. The CDR3 bases are TGTGCCAGCAGTTTATTCGGCGGGCTTAACTACAATGAGCAGTTCTTC. It specifies CASSLFGGLNYNEQFF.

The J gene is TRBJ1-5, the V gene TRBV20-1; D perhaps matches TRBD1 (5 bases). The CDR3 extends over 15 amino acids. Germline V gene lookup returns CDR1 DFQATT and CDR2 SNEGSKA (reference sequence). V gave up 4 bases and J gave up 1 base, with 14 bases separating them. CDR3 protein: CSAIRAAGSNQPQHF. The CDR3 DNA follows: TGCAGTGCTATCCGGGCCGCAGGGAGCAATCAGCCCCAGCATTTT.

This clonotype came up a few times. This chain joins TRBV12-3 or TRBV12-4 and TRBJ2-7; 12 bases agree with TRBD2. V was clipped by 3 bases and J by 0 bases; unmatched bases: 6. The CDR3 is made up of 17 amino acids. CDR3 in DNA: TGTGCCAGCAGTTTCCGGACTAGCGGGATACACTCCTACGAGCAGTACTTC. It yields the protein CASSFRTSGIHSYEQYF.

The V gene is TRBV28, the J gene TRBJ1-6; no definite D call. V was pared by 3 bases and J by 12 bases, with 6 bases between. Germline CDR1 and CDR2: MDHEN and SYDVKM. The CDR3 runs 11 residues. The CDR3 DNA reads TGTGCCAGCAGTTTTAGGGAACCCCTCCACTTT. The encoded protein is CASSFREPLHF. Full variable domain (rest looked up from reference TRBV28 and TRBJ1-6): DVKVTQSSRYLVKRTGEKVFLECVQDMDHENMFWYRQDPGLGLRLIYFSYDVKMKEKGDIPEGYSVSREKKERFSLILESASTNQTSMYLCASSFREPLHFGNGTRLTVT.

The chain uses TRBV4-3 and TRBJ2-3; 11 bases are a match to TRBD2. The CDR3 totals 19 residues. The V and J ends lost 0 bases and 8 bases, in that order; junction bases with no gene match: 16. Looked up from germline, CDR1 is LGHNA and CDR2 is YSLEER. The CDR3 loop is CASSQERGILAGGPVTQYF. CDR3 DNA: TGCGCCAGCAGCCAAGAGAGGGGGATTTTAGCGGGAGGGCCAGTTACGCAGTATTTT.

The chain has TRBV6-5 and TRBJ2-2, with 7 bases aligning to TRBD2. The CDR3 length is 13 residues. Germline values: CDR1 MNHEY, CDR2 SVGAGI. Losses at the gene ends were 4 bases for V and 7 bases for J; bases not matched to a gene: 3. The CDR3: CASSSPGGGELFF. The CDR3 bases are TGTGCCAGCAGTTCCCCGGGGGGCGGGGAGCTGTTTTTT.

The CDR3 is CSVPGRRSYNEQFF. In nucleotides, the CDR3 is TGCAGCGTGCCCGGTAGGAGGTCCTACAATGAGCAGTTCTTC. This chain connects TRBV29-1 to TRBJ2-1, with a possible D match to TRBD2 (5 bases). The CDR3 runs to 14 residues. In germline, CDR1 is SQVTM, CDR2 ANQGSEA. Trimming removed 6 bases at V and 1 base at J, with 13 bases between.

The rearrangement links TRBV6-5 to TRBJ2-7; D possibly corresponds to TRBD2 (6 bases). Per the germline V gene, CDR1 is MNHEY and CDR2 is SVGAGI. The CDR3 runs to 14 residues. Trimming shortened V by 3 bases and J by 4 bases, and 13 bases separated the two germline ends. CDR3 sequence: CASSYFRGAYEQYF. The CDR3 DNA follows: TGTGCCAGCAGTTATTTCCGCGGGGCATACGAGCAGTACTTC.

The J gene is TRBJ2-2, the V gene TRBV10-3; 7 bases agree with TRBD1. Germline V CDR1 and CDR2: ENHRY, SYGVKD. CDR3 length: 15 residues. V trimming: 10 bases; J trimming: 1 base; junction bases outside the gene matches: 9. The CDR3 coding sequence is TGTGCCACCCTACCCGGGACAGAGAACACCGGGGAGCTGTTTTTT. Translated, it gives CATLPGTENTGELFF.

This clonotype came up a few times. This chain links TRBV3-1 with TRBJ2-6; possibly TRBD1 for D (6 bases). Trimming stripped 3 bases from V and 0 bases from J, with 9 bases between. This CDR3 is built from 16 residues. Germline CDR1 LGHDT, CDR2 YNNKEL (reference sequence). The CDR3 DNA follows: TGTGCCAGCAGCCAGGACAGACTCTCTGGGGCCAACGTCCTGACTTTC. It translates to CASSQDRLSGANVLTF. Using reference TRBV3-1 and TRBJ2-6 for the parts outside the CDR3, the full variable domain is DTAVSQTPKYLVTQMGNDKSIKCEQNLGHDTMYWYKQDSKKFLKIMFSYNNKELIINETVPNRFSPKSPDKAHLNLHINSLELGDSAVYFCASSQDRLSGANVLTFGAGSRLTVL.

This clonotype has a handful of counts. This sequence joins TRBV10-3 and TRBJ2-3; TRBD1 agrees at 12 bases. CDR1 is ENHRY, CDR2 SYGVKD, per germline. The length of the CDR3 is 16 residues. V lost 6 bases to trimming and J lost 2 bases; unmatched junction nucleotides: 6. CDR3 in amino acids: CAIRFGTGGNTDTQYF. In DNA, the CDR3 is TGTGCCATCAGATTCGGGACAGGGGGCAACACAGATACGCAGTATTTT.

The chain recombines TRBV11-2 with TRBJ2-3; D not certain. Looked up from germline, CDR1 is SGHAT and CDR2 is FQNNGV. Trimming removed 3 bases at V and 2 bases at J, with 9 bases between. The CDR3 runs to 14 residues. CDR3 nucleotides: TGTGCCAGCAGCTTCGAGGATAACACAGATACGCAGTATTTT. It is translated as CASSFEDNTDTQYF.

This chain links TRBV7-2 with TRBJ2-7, with D uncertain. CDR3 length: 15 amino acids. Germline CDR1 is SGHTA and CDR2 is FQGNSA. V lost 5 bases, J lost 0 bases, and 14 bases lay in between. The CDR3 spells CASSLQLDVSYEQYF. The CDR3 bases are TGTGCCAGCAGCCTACAGTTGGACGTCTCCTACGAGCAGTACTTC.

A few counts support this clonotype. The chain links TRBV9 to TRBJ2-1; D possibly matches TRBD1 or TRBD2 (5 bases each). CDR3 size: 13 residues. The germline V gene encodes CDR1 SGDLS and CDR2 YYNGEE. V lost 2 bases and J lost 11, with 14 bases in between. CDR3 DNA: TGTGCCAGCAGCGTCTCCGGGGACGCGAAGCAGTTCTTC. Amino acid sequence: CASSVSGDAKQFF.

The chain employs TRBV5-1 and TRBJ2-2, with 7 bases matching TRBD2. The CDR3 consists of 15 residues. J gave up 6 bases and V 3 bases, and 8 bases lay outside the gene matches. Germline CDR1 reads SGHRS; CDR2 reads YFSETQ. For the CDR3, the DNA is TGCGCCAGCAGCTCGCGGGGGAGGGACGCCGGGGAGCTGTTTTTT. Translating gives CASSSRGRDAGELFF.

J is TRBJ2-5 and V is TRBV2; TRBD2 matches at 13 bases. From germline, CDR1 is SNHLY and CDR2 FYNNEI. The CDR3 loop spans 16 amino acids. V trimming: 4 bases; J trimming: 1 base; junction bases outside the gene matches: 3. CDR3 sequence (DNA): TGTGCCAGCAGTGGGGGACTAGCGGGGCTCCAAGAGACCCAGTACTTC. This gives the protein CASSGGLAGLQETQYF.

There are a few counts of this clonotype. The chain employs TRBV5-1 and TRBJ2-7, with TRBD2 matching 7 bases. Trimming cost V 7 bases and J 3 bases; bases outside gene matches: 10. The CDR3 sequence is 14 residues long. CDR1 is SGHRS and CDR2 is YFSETQ in the germline V gene. The CDR3 nucleotides read TGCGCCAGCGGTCTTTCGGGAGGAGACTACGAGCAGTACTTC. The encoded protein is CASGLSGGDYEQYF.